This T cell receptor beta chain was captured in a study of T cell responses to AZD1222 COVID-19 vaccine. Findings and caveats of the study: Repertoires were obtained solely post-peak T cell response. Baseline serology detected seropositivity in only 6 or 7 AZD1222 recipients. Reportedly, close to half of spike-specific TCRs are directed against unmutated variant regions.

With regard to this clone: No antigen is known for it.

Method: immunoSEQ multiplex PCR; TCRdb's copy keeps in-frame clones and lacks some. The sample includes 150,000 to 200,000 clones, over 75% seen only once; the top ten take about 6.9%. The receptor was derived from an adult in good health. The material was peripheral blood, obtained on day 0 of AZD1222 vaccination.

CDR3 bases: TGTGCCAGCAGCCACTTACTTGGGACTAGCGTTCTTCCCGGGGAGCTGTTTTTT. This sequence encodes CASSHLLGTSVLPGELFF. The V call is TRBV3-1 (or the pseudogene TRBV3-2), the J call TRBJ2-2; 10 bases agree with TRBD2. CDR1 and CDR2 (germline): LGHDT, YNNKEL (reference sequence). This CDR3 contains 18 residues. With 3 bases clipped from V and 6 bases from J, the junction kept 13 bases outside the gene matches.